This TCR beta chain comes out of a study of cytomegalovirus exposure and HLA in healthy donors. Study-wide points: It was confirmed in vitro that a few of the CMV-associated chains were specific for CMV antigens.

Worth noting for this clone: The antigen remains undetermined.

The CDR3 contains 13 residues. Germline CDR1 reads MGHDK; CDR2 reads SYGVNS. V lost 5 bases and J lost 7; bases outside the gene matches: 5. Repertoires were generated with immunoSEQ multiplex PCR, while TCRdb's copy carries only in-frame clones and drops some. The sample consists of more than 140,000 clones, about 89% of them appearing once. The sample was PBMCs. This chain links TRBV25-1 with TRBJ2-5; TRBD2 aligns across 9 bases. The TCR originated in a woman between 18 and 29 years old in good health and CMV-seropositive. The CDR3 DNA follows: TGTGCCAGCAGTCTGGCGGGAGGGTGGACCCAGTACTTC. Its translation is CASSLAGGWTQYF. Together with reference TRBV25-1 and TRBJ2-5, the CDR3 gives the full variable domain: EADIYQTPRYLVIGTGKKITLECSQTMGHDKMYWYQQDPGMELHLIHYSYGVNSTEKGDLSSESTVSRIRTEHFPLTLESARPSHTSQYLCASSLAGGWTQYFGPGTRLLVL.